The clone carrying this T cell receptor (beta chain) was picked up many times. Antigen: not known. This CDR3 has 13 residues. The germline V gene encodes CDR1 MDHEN and CDR2 SYDVKM. Trimming at V came to 8 bases and at J to 5 bases, leaving 5 bases not matched to a gene. These data originate in a study of post-analysis software for immune sequencing data. Study-wide points: In patients, roughly 5 TRBV segments were more frequent than in controls, with TRBV5-6, TRBV5-1 and TRBV20-1 among them.

Built from TCR beta cDNA, the libraries had unique molecular identifiers in them. Using its own MiXCR run on the PCR reads, TCRdb lists one record per CDR3 protein. Of about 200,000 distinct CDR3 sequences in the sample, around 29% were seen once. The sample consisted of blood. The clonotype was recovered from a girl aged 2 to 17 with multiple sclerosis. This chain connects TRBV28 to TRBJ2-7; 11 positions agree with TRBD2. This chain's CDR3 is CASVTSGTHEQYF. As DNA, the CDR3 is TGTGCCAGCGTGACTAGCGGGACTCACGAGCAGTACTTC.